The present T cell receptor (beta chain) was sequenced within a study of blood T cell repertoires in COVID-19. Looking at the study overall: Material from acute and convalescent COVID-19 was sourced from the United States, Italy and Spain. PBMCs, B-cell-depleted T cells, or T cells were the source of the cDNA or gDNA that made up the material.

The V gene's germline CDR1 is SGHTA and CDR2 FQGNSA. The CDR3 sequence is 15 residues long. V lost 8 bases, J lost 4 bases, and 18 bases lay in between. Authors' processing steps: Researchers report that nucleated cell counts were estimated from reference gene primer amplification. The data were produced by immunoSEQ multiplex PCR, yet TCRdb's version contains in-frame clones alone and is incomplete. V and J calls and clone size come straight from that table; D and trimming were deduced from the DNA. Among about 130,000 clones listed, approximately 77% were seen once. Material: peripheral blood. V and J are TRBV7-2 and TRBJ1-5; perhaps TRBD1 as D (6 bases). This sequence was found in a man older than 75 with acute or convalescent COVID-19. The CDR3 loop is CASAYYGGPNQPQHF. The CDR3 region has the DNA TGTGCCAGCGCTTACTACGGGGGGCCAAATCAGCCCCAGCATTTT.